This T cell receptor (beta chain) was sequenced during a study of blood T cell repertoires in COVID-19 (dated by TCRdb to about 2020). At the level of the whole study: Samples covering the acute and convalescent phases of COVID-19 were provided by collaborators in the United States, Italy and Spain. The repertoires were made available in a free public database intended to serve as a resource for research on the immune response to SARS-CoV-2. The dataset comprised deeply sampled blood TCRbeta repertoires from subjects exposed to, actively infected with, or recovered from COVID-19. The samples were drawn from the first 160 participants of the ongoing ImmuneRACE study and from over a thousand subjects provided by 6 global collaborators. A de-identified subject ID, COVID-19 status, age in years and sex were almost always included in the sample metadata. The prospective study material was composed of cDNA or gDNA derived from T cells, B-cell-depleted T cells, or PBMCs. HLA class I and class II types, where available, came from metadata supplied by the sample provider rather than from assay-based typing.

TCRbeta CDR3 regions were amplified from genomic DNA by means of the immunoSEQ Assay, a bias-controlled multiplex PCR. Per the authors' processing: Nucleated cell counts per sample were estimated from amplification of reference gene primers within the assay. To quantify the absolute abundance of each unique TCRbeta CDR3 rearrangement, sequence reads were collapsed and filtered. For each sample, productive Simpson clonality was calculated as the square root of Simpson's diversity index across productive rearrangements. Held by TCRdb, this immuneACCESS table contains in-frame sequences only and omits some clones. Under half of the omission traces to an unresolved V gene where checked; the cause of the rest is unknown. The V and J calls and the clone size are those of that table, but D and trimming were determined from the DNA. The sample contains around 30,000 clones, 65% to 70% of them found a single time. The biggest ten clones account for roughly a sixth of the sample.

V was cut back by 5 bases and J by 1 base, leaving a gap of 5 bases between them. CDR1 and CDR2, looked up from the germline V gene, are SNHLY and FYNNEI. The CDR3 goes from the cysteine to the phenylalanine over 13 residues. Only CDR3 DNA is held: 39 bases, read in frame from base 1. Summary of the overall study and its limitations: The quantity of clinical and demographic metadata differed by source and by participant and was supplied without curation.

In the case of this clone: Its antigen is not yet known. Per-base quality was not reported, and no clone a single base away is much larger than it.

Whole blood was collected in K2EDTA tubes by collaborating institutions according to the institutions' own protocols. For TCRbeta analysis, collaborator samples were shipped as frozen whole blood, as isolated PBMCs, or as DNA extracted from either sample type. Material: peripheral blood. The sequence is built from TRBV2 and TRBJ2-2; TRBD1 is a possible D gene, resting on 5 matching bases. This sequence originates from a human donor in a cohort sampled during active COVID-19. This receptor has the CDR3 CASSRGNTGELFF. In nucleotides, the sequence is TGTGCCAGCAGTAGGGGGAACACCGGGGAGCTGTTTTTT.